This is a list of T cell receptor beta chains from one sample in a study of control samples from healthy donors and cancer patients. Clones were sequenced by immunoSEQ multiplex PCR, and TCRdb holds only the in-frame ones, with some missing. Here the sample spans about 160,000 clones, less than 95% being singletons. The sample comprised PBMCs. Source of these receptors: a man in his fifties or sixties with colorectal cancer. Both conserved end residues are part of each CDR3. Fields, in order: clone size, J gene, D gene, V gene, CDR3 DNA, CDR3 protein. The D gene is left open where the match is weak. Clone size is shown for a subset of rows, as once, few, many or a class of expanded clone.

clone_size: -; j_call: TRBJ2-2; d_call: -; v_call: TRBV28; cdr3_nt: TGTGCCAGCAGTTTAAGACTGACGAACACCGGGGAGCTGTTTTTT; cdr3_aa: CASSLRLTNTGELFF
clone_size: few; j_call: TRBJ1-4; d_call: TRBD1; v_call: TRBV7-9; cdr3_nt: TGTGCCAGCAGCGACCGGGAGGACAGGGGTGAAAAACTGTTTTTT; cdr3_aa: CASSDREDRGEKLFF
clone_size: once; j_call: TRBJ1-4; d_call: -; v_call: TRBV4-1; cdr3_nt: TGCGCCAGCAGCCAAGGGCAAGACCTAAGGATTGAAAAACTGTTTTTT; cdr3_aa: CASSQGQDLRIEKLFF
clone_size: -; j_call: TRBJ2-7; d_call: TRBD1; v_call: TRBV30; cdr3_nt: TGTGCCTGGGACAGGGGGCGCTGGTCCTACGAGCAGTACTTC; cdr3_aa: CAWDRGRWSYEQYF
clone_size: -; j_call: TRBJ2-3; d_call: TRBD2; v_call: TRBV9; cdr3_nt: TGTGCCAGCAGCGAAAGCGGGGGGCTTAGCACAGATACGCAGTATTTT; cdr3_aa: CASSESGGLSTDTQYF
clone_size: -; j_call: TRBJ2-3; d_call: TRBD2; v_call: TRBV3-1/TRBV3-2; cdr3_nt: TGTGCCAGCAGCCAAGATTGGCTAGCGGGGGGGGAAACGCAGTATTTT; cdr3_aa: CASSQDWLAGGETQYF
clone_size: -; j_call: TRBJ1-1; d_call: -; v_call: TRBV2; cdr3_nt: TGTGCCAGCAAGGGGAACAGGGTAACTTTCTTT; cdr3_aa: CASKGNRVTFF
clone_size: -; j_call: TRBJ1-2; d_call: -; v_call: TRBV25-1; cdr3_nt: TGTGCCAGCAGTGAATATCCTCGCTCCTATGGCTACACCTTC; cdr3_aa: CASSEYPRSYGYTF
clone_size: few; j_call: TRBJ2-5; d_call: TRBD1; v_call: TRBV10-1; cdr3_nt: TGCGCCAGCAGTGAGTCGGGGACAGGGACCCAAGAGACCCAGTACTTC; cdr3_aa: CASSESGTGTQETQYF
clone_size: -; j_call: TRBJ2-3; d_call: TRBD2; v_call: TRBV7-2; cdr3_nt: TGTGCCAGCAGCTTAGGTAGCGGGGGCGGGAATACGCAGTATTTT; cdr3_aa: CASSLGSGGGNTQYF
clone_size: -; j_call: TRBJ2-7; d_call: -; v_call: TRBV6-2/TRBV6-3; cdr3_nt: TGTGCCAGCAGTACTTTTACCCACGAGCAGTACTTC; cdr3_aa: CASSTFTHEQYF
clone_size: -; j_call: TRBJ2-2; d_call: -; v_call: TRBV10-3; cdr3_nt: TGTGCCATCAGCGAGGGACAGAACACCGGGGAGCTGTTTTTT; cdr3_aa: CAISEGQNTGELFF
clone_size: -; j_call: TRBJ1-2; d_call: -; v_call: TRBV12-3/TRBV12-4; cdr3_nt: TGTGCCAGCAGTTTCGCAGGTGGAGGAGGCTACACCTTC; cdr3_aa: CASSFAGGGGYTF
clone_size: -; j_call: TRBJ1-2; d_call: -; v_call: TRBV6-2/TRBV6-3; cdr3_nt: TGTGCCAGCAGTTACATCCCGCAGGCAGTTGGCTATGGCTACACCTTC; cdr3_aa: CASSYIPQAVGYGYTF
clone_size: -; j_call: TRBJ2-5; d_call: -; v_call: TRBV10-3; cdr3_nt: TGTGCCATCAGTGGACAGCACCAAGAGACCCAGTACTTC; cdr3_aa: CAISGQHQETQYF